The rows below give T cell receptor beta chains drawn from one sample of a study of regulatory T cells in long-lasting Graves disease. TCRdb analysed the multiplex PCR reads with MiXCR anew, one entry per CDR3 protein. The table records 310,000 or so distinct CDR3 sequences, 15% to 20% of them present only once. The source was peripheral blood mononuclear cells (PBMCs), collected when the disease was refractory, from a patient treated with antithyroid drugs. These receptors came from a female donor with Graves disease. CDR3s include the opening cysteine and the closing phenylalanine or tryptophan. Fields, in order: clone size, V gene, J gene, CDR3 length, D gene, CDR3 DNA, CDR3 protein. D genes are given only for firm matches. Expanded clones get a size class; other rows say once, few or many, or leave the size out.

few	TRBV5-6	TRBJ1-2	14	.	TGTGCCAGCAGCTTGGAGTGGACCCACCCTGGCTACACCTTC	CASSLEWTHPGYTF
.	TRBV24-1	TRBJ1-5	15	TRBD1	TGTGCCACCAGTGATCCAGGACAGGGGGAGCAGCCCCAGCATTTT	CATSDPGQGEQPQHF
few	TRBV10-3	TRBJ1-2	15	.	TGTGCCACCTCCATTATGTCAGGGCAAGGGAATGGCTACACCTTC	CATSIMSGQGNGYTF
few	TRBV4-3	TRBJ1-2	15	.	TGCGCCAGCAGCCCGAACAGGGAATTGTTTTGGGGCTACACCTTC	CASSPNRELFWGYTF
many	TRBV3-1	TRBJ1-2	13	TRBD1	TGTGCCAGGGGACAGGCGACTAACTATGGCTACACCTTC	CARGQATNYGYTF
many	TRBV12-3/TRBV12-4	TRBJ2-2	16	TRBD1	TGTGCCAGCAGTGCGACAGGGTTCGCGAACACCGGGGAGCTGTTTTTT	CASSATGFANTGELFF
.	TRBV28	TRBJ2-7	12	.	TGTGCCAGCAGTCTTGAGGACTACGAGCAGTACTTC	CASSLEDYEQYF
.	TRBV28	TRBJ2-3	15	.	TGTGCCAGCAGTTTGGACCAAACCCAGACAGATACGCAGTATTTT	CASSLDQTQTDTQYF
many	TRBV3-1	TRBJ2-7	15	.	TGTGCCAGCAGCCAACATGTCGATATCTCCTACGAGCAGTACTTC	CASSQHVDISYEQYF
.	TRBV20-1	TRBJ1-1	14	TRBD1	TGCAGTGCTAGCCCCGGACGGCAGGGGGTAGAAGCTTTCTTT	CSASPGRQGVEAFF
few	TRBV20-1	TRBJ2-5	15	TRBD2	TGCAGTGCTAGGAGGCGGGGGGTCAGGCAAGAGACCCAGTACTTC	CSARRRGVRQETQYF
.	TRBV6-5	TRBJ2-5	15	.	TGTGCCAGCAGTTACTCTACCGGGGCGTCGGGGACCCAGTACTTC	CASSYSTGASGTQYF
.	TRBV20-1	TRBJ2-3	14	TRBD2	TGCAGTGCTCAGCCTGTGACTAGCGCAGATACGCAGTATTTT	CSAQPVTSADTQYF
.	TRBV24-1	TRBJ1-2	13	.	TGTGCCACCAGTGGGCGGTGGGACTATGGCTACACCTTC	CATSGRWDYGYTF
.	TRBV30	TRBJ2-7	12	.	TGTGCCTGGAGTGGGCAGCCCTGCGAGCAGTACTTC	CAWSGQPCEQYF
.	TRBV9	TRBJ1-6	16	.	TGTGCCAGCAGCCCTCGGGAGGGGGGGCGGAATTCACCCCTCCACTTT	CASSPREGGRNSPLHF
few	TRBV10-3	TRBJ2-1	15	TRBD2	TGTGCCATCAGTCCGGGGGCGGGAGGCTACAATGAGCAGTTCTTC	CAISPGAGGYNEQFF
.	TRBV6-2/TRBV6-3	TRBJ2-2	14	.	TGTGCCAGCAGTTTAGTTGCCCCCCCCGGGGAGCTGTTTTTT	CASSLVAPPGELFF
many	TRBV6-9	TRBJ1-5	12	.	TGTGCCAGCAGTTCAATGGGTACGCCCCAGCATTTT	CASSSMGTPQHF
.	TRBV3-1	TRBJ2-2	15	TRBD1	TGTGCCAGCAGTCACAGGGGAGTGTACACCGGGGAGCTGTTTTTT	CASSHRGVYTGELFF
many	TRBV11-2	TRBJ1-1	15	.	TGTGCCAGCAACCTAGGGCTACAACGGAACACTGAAGCTTTCTTT	CASNLGLQRNTEAFF
few	TRBV6-2/TRBV6-3	TRBJ1-1	15	.	TGTGCCAGCAGTTATCTCGACACAGGGAACACTGAAGCTTTCTTT	CASSYLDTGNTEAFF
.	TRBV4-1	TRBJ1-5	16	.	TGCGCCAGCAGCCAAGGTACATTCCTTAGCAATCAGCCCCAGCATTTT	CASSQGTFLSNQPQHF
many	TRBV7-8	TRBJ1-6	15	.	TGTGCCAGCAGTTCTGACACCTCCTATAATTCACCCCTCCACTTT	CASSSDTSYNSPLHF
many	TRBV18	TRBJ2-4	14	.	TGTGCCAGCTCACCACCGGGCGGCCAAAACATTCAGTACTTC	CASSPPGGQNIQYF
many	TRBV28	TRBJ2-2	20	TRBD2	TGTGCCAGCAGTTCCCTCCGGGGGAGCGGGATTGCTGGACGGAGCGGGGAGCTGTTTTTT	CASSSLRGSGIAGRSGELFF
many	TRBV3-1	TRBJ1-6	15	.	TGTGCCAGCAGCCACCGGCGGGGAGGCAATTCACCCCTCCACTTT	CASSHRRGGNSPLHF
.	TRBV10-3	TRBJ2-2	13	.	TGTGCCATCAGTGAGGATCGGGCGCGGGAGCTGTTTTTT	CAISEDRARELFF
.	TRBV30	TRBJ2-3	13	TRBD1	TGTGCCTGGAGCGGAACAGGGGGGTATACGCAGTATTTT	CAWSGTGGYTQYF
.	TRBV25-1	TRBJ2-3	16	TRBD2	TGTGCCAGCAGTGATTCTTTCTCGTGGGGGGGAGATACGCAGTATTTT	CASSDSFSWGGDTQYF
.	TRBV15	TRBJ1-5	15	.	TGTGCCACCAGCGGAGAGGGGCCCCCGGCCCAGCCCCAGCATTTT	CATSGEGPPAQPQHF
.	TRBV19	TRBJ1-1	14	TRBD1	TGTGCCAGTAGTGACTACAGGGGTGGAACTGAAGCTTTCTTT	CASSDYRGGTEAFF
few	TRBV20-1	TRBJ1-6	15	TRBD1	TGCAGTGCTAGTAACTCAAGGGGGCGGAATTCACCCCTCCACTTT	CSASNSRGRNSPLHF
many	TRBV27	TRBJ1-6	17	.	TGTGCCAGCAGTTTTGGGTCGAGCAGAGCCCATAATTCACCCCTCCACTTT	CASSFGSSRAHNSPLHF
few	TRBV4-1	TRBJ2-5	17	.	TGCGCCAGCAGCCAAGAAGGAAGTGGGCAGGTCCAAGAGACCCAGTACTTC	CASSQEGSGQVQETQYF
many	TRBV7-8	TRBJ1-5	14	TRBD1	TGTGCCAGCAGCTGGGACAGGGGAAATCAGCCCCAGCATTTT	CASSWDRGNQPQHF